The 16 T cell receptor beta chains below all came from one sample that was sequenced in a study of blood T cell repertoires in COVID-19. The repertoire was sequenced with immunoSEQ multiplex PCR; TCRdb's copy has only in-frame clones and lacks some. Among around 220,000 clones listed, more than 75% were seen once. Source material: PBMCs or T cells enriched from blood (not recorded which). The origin of the receptors is a woman between 40 and 50 years old with acute COVID-19.

The chain joins TRBV7-3 to TRBJ1-6; D call uncertain. V lost 4 bases and J lost 4, with 5 bases in between. The CDR3 runs 13 residues. Germline V gives CDR1 SGHTA, CDR2 FQGTGA. This CDR3 is CASSSLYNSPLHF. CDR3 nucleotides: TGTGCCAGCAGCTCTTTGTATAATTCACCCCTCCACTTT.

CDR3 in DNA: TGTGCCAGCATGGTCAGGGGGACCTATAATTCACCCCTCCACTTT. It specifies CASMVRGTYNSPLHF. The V call is TRBV19, the J call TRBJ1-6; TRBD1 matches 7 bases. Germline V lookup: CDR1 LNHDA, CDR2 SQIVND (reference sequence). Trimming removed 9 bases from V and 2 bases from J; junction bases left unmatched: 7. The CDR3 runs 15 residues.

The table lists this clone with a count of one. V is TRBV5-3 and J is TRBJ1-5, with D possibly matching TRBD1 (5 bases). TRBV5-3 is an ORF, with its function uncertain. V was cut by 6 bases and J by 0 bases, with 19 bases left in between. The CDR3 extends over 17 amino acids. The CDR3 loop is CARTHSDQGVSNQPQHF. The CDR3 DNA reads TGTGCCAGAACCCACTCTGATCAGGGCGTTAGCAATCAGCCCCAGCATTTT.

This sequence joins TRBV5-4 and TRBJ2-2; D is perhaps TRBD2 (7 bases). Trimming took off 2 bases at V and 5 bases at J, with 19 bases between the two ends. The CDR3 consists of 17 residues. Germline loops: CDR1 SGHNT, CDR2 YYREEE (reference sequence). CDR3 region: CASSFSGAGVGTGELFF. Here the CDR3 DNA reads TGTGCCAGCAGCTTTTCAGGGGCGGGAGTAGGGACCGGGGAGCTGTTTTTT. Filled out from reference TRBV5-4 and TRBJ2-2, the complete variable domain reads ETGVTQSPTHLIKTRGQQVTLRCSSQSGHNTVSWYQQALGQGPQFIFQYYREEENGRGNFPPRFSGLQFPNYSSELNVNALELDDSALYLCASSFSGAGVGTGELFFGEGSRLTVL.

The V and J genes are TRBV9 and TRBJ2-3, with D possibly TRBD2 on 6 matching bases. The V gene's germline CDR1 is SGDLS and CDR2 YYNGEE. V gave up 0 bases and J gave up 4 bases, with 6 bases separating them. The CDR3 runs 13 residues. The CDR3 protein is CASSVAGADTQYF. For the CDR3, the DNA is TGTGCCAGCAGCGTAGCGGGGGCAGATACGCAGTATTTT.

The chain carries TRBV18 and TRBJ2-1; the D gene is possibly TRBD1 (6 bases). The ends were cut back, 0 bases at V and 0 bases at J, with 18 bases in the middle. The CDR3 spans 19 residues. The germline V gene has CDR1 KGHSH and CDR2 LQKENI. DNA of the CDR3: TGTGCCAGCTCACCACCGGGTCGGATCCAGGGGAGCTCCTACAATGAGCAGTTCTTC. Translation: CASSPPGRIQGSSYNEQFF.

This chain connects TRBV9 to TRBJ1-1; 7 bases fit TRBD1. Germline CDR1 reads SGDLS; CDR2 reads YYNGEE. This CDR3 spans 15 amino acids. The ends lost 3 bases at V and 3 bases at J; junction bases unmatched: 8. The CDR3 DNA reads TGTGCCAGCAGCGCACCAGGGGGGCAGGACACTGAAGCTTTCTTT. Protein sequence: CASSAPGGQDTEAFF.

V gene TRBV27 combines with J gene TRBJ1-5; 7 positions agree with TRBD1. The CDR3 spans 14 residues. The V and J ends lost 3 bases and 5 bases, in that order; junction bases with no gene match: 4. The germline CDR1 and CDR2 sequences are MNHEY and SMNVEV (reference sequence). CDR3 loop: CASSFAQGYQPQHF. The CDR3 nucleotides are TGTGCCAGCAGTTTTGCACAGGGGTATCAGCCCCAGCATTTT.

This chain joins TRBV7-3 and TRBJ1-2, with D perhaps TRBD1 (5 bases). The CDR3 is 15 amino acids. Germline V gene sequence: CDR1 SGHTA, CDR2 FQGTGA. With 2 bases removed from V and 6 bases from J, the gap between germline ends came to 16 bases. CDR3 sequence reads: CASSLQPEGNHGYTF. The CDR3 DNA is TGTGCCAGCAGCTTACAACCGGAGGGGAATCATGGCTACACCTTC.

The V and J genes are TRBV7-8 and TRBJ1-2; no reliable D call. Germline V gene data show CDR1 as SGHVS and CDR2 as FQNEAQ. CDR3 size: 12 residues. The V and J ends lost 5 bases and 4 bases respectively, with 8 bases between them. CDR3 sequence: CASSQNSYGYTF. DNA for the CDR3: TGTGCCAGCAGCCAGAACAGCTATGGCTACACCTTC.

The CDR3 bases are TGTGCCAGCAGCTTTCCCTTACAGGGGGCAAAAGCTTTCTTT. This sequence encodes CASSFPLQGAKAFF. V usage is TRBV28 and J usage is TRBJ1-1, with TRBD1 identical over 9 bases. The V segment lost 6 bases and the J segment 9 bases; nucleotides outside the gene matches: 11. Germline V CDR1 and CDR2: MDHEN, SYDVKM. The CDR3 covers 14 residues.

V gene TRBV4-3 combines with J gene TRBJ2-1; weak D call: TRBD2 (6 bases). V shed 3 bases and J shed 8 bases, with 14 bases lying between them. Germline V gene lookup returns CDR1 LGHNA and CDR2 YSLEER. The CDR3 length is 14 residues. Written as DNA, the CDR3 is TGCGCCAGCAGCCAGCGGGGCAGGCGCTATGAGCAGTTCTTC. Amino acids: CASSQRGRRYEQFF.

This chain uses TRBV5-4 with TRBJ2-7; no reliable D call. Trimming pared 4 bases from V and 1 base from J, leaving 9 bases between. This CDR3 region has 13 residues. CDR1 and CDR2 (germline): SGHNT, YYREEE (reference sequence). This CDR3 reads CASSPAVSYEQYF. CDR3 DNA: TGTGCCAGCAGCCCTGCGGTATCCTACGAGCAGTACTTC.

The rearrangement uses TRBV2 and TRBJ1-1; weak D call: TRBD1 (6 bases). Germline V lookup: CDR1 SNHLY, CDR2 FYNNEI. V was cut by 3 bases and J by 1 base, with 9 bases left in between. This CDR3 region has 14 residues. CDR3 amino acids: CASSEGHPNTEAFF. CDR3 in DNA: TGTGCCAGCAGTGAGGGACACCCGAACACTGAAGCTTTCTTT. Based on the CDR3 plus reference TRBV2 and TRBJ1-1, the full variable domain is EPEVTQTPSHQVTQMGQEVILRCVPISNHLYFYWYRQILGQKVEFLVSFYNNEISEKSEIFDDQFSVERPDGSNFTLKIRSTKLEDSAMYFCASSEGHPNTEAFFGQGTRLTVV.

V gene TRBV7-6 combines with J gene TRBJ1-1, with 11 nucleotides matching TRBD1. The V segment lost 8 bases and the J segment 4 bases; nucleotides outside the gene matches: 9. Germline CDR1 and CDR2: SGHVS and FNYEAQ. The CDR3 consists of 15 residues. CDR3 loop: CASRPGQGAVTEAFF. CDR3 sequence (DNA): TGTGCCAGCCGACCCGGACAGGGGGCCGTCACTGAAGCTTTCTTT.

The chain combines TRBV9 with TRBJ2-1; D call uncertain. V was cut by 0 bases and J by 11 bases, with 6 bases left in between. The V gene's germline CDR1 is SGDLS and CDR2 YYNGEE. The CDR3 runs to 11 residues. CDR3: CASSVGSKQFF. CDR3 bases: TGTGCCAGCAGCGTAGGTTCAAAGCAGTTCTTC.